Following are 27 T cell receptor beta chains from one sample sequenced in a study of blood T cell repertoires in COVID-19 (dated by TCRdb to 2019 to 2021). Library preparation employed the immunoSEQ multiplex PCR assay. The source is immuneACCESS, and TCRdb retained only in-frame sequences with V and J called. Part of the clones is not carried over; for the studies checked, unresolved V genes explain less than half of this, and the remainder is unexplained. The sample table shows 25,000 to 35,000 clones, and roughly nine tenths are seen once. The ten largest make up under 55% of the sample. Sequences were obtained from peripheral blood. These receptors all come from a human donor with acute or convalescent COVID-19. The donor label of this sample is uncertain.

This rearrangement joins TRBV19 to TRBJ1-1; TRBD1 aligns across 7 bases. This CDR3 is 11 amino acids long. Germline values: CDR1 LNHDA, CDR2 SQIVND (reference sequence). V trimming: 10 bases; J trimming: 4 bases; junction bases outside the gene matches: 3. The CDR3 region has the DNA TGTGCCACTCAGGGGGGCACTGAAGCTTTCTTT. This translates into CATQGGTEAFF. The full variable domain, with the rest looked up from reference TRBV19 and TRBJ1-1, is DGGITQSPKYLFRKEGQNVTLSCEQNLNHDAMYWYRQDPGQGLRLIYYSQIVNDFQKGDIAEGYSVSREKKESFPLTVTSAQKNPTAFYLCATQGGTEAFFGQGTRLTVV.

J is TRBJ1-2 and V is TRBV11-2; no definite D call. The CDR3 is 13 amino acids. CDR1 SGHAT and CDR2 FQNNGV come from the germline V gene. Trimming stripped 7 bases from V and 4 bases from J, with 13 bases between. CDR3 residues: CASTPGGFYGYTF. CDR3 nucleotides: TGTGCCAGCACCCCGGGAGGCTTCTATGGCTACACCTTC.

The chain joins TRBV5-1 to TRBJ2-3; TRBD2 matches at 8 bases. CDR1 and CDR2 (germline): SGHRS, YFSETQ. The CDR3 length is 14 residues. V was pared by 4 bases and J by 4 bases, with 5 bases of the junction left unmatched. In DNA form, the CDR3 reads TGCGCCAGCAGCGAGAGCGGGAGCCCAGATACGCAGTATTTT. It encodes CASSESGSPDTQYF.

This clone appeared a few times. The chain is built from TRBV7-9 and TRBJ2-7; unclear D gene. The germline V gene has CDR1 SEHNR and CDR2 FQNEAQ (reference sequence). CDR3 length: 12 amino acids. V was pared by 3 bases and J by 6 bases, with 9 bases between. The CDR3 loop reads CASSFTVAEQYV. In DNA, the CDR3 is TGTGCCAGCAGCTTTACAGTGGCCGAGCAGTACGTC.

The chain has TRBV5-8 and TRBJ1-6; 8 bases line up with TRBD1. J gave up 2 bases and V 4 bases, and 8 bases lay outside the gene matches. There are 17 residues in the CDR3. Germline-derived CDR1 and CDR2 are SGHTS and YDEGEE. This CDR3 is CASSPRTGRAYNSPLHF. The CDR3 nucleotides read TGTGCCAGCAGCCCGCGGACAGGGAGGGCCTATAATTCACCCCTCCACTTT.

This chain joins TRBV5-1 and TRBJ2-2, with a weak D call TRBD1 (6 bases). Germline CDR1 SGHRS, CDR2 YFSETQ. Trimming removed 4 bases from V and 4 bases from J, with 8 bases in between. This CDR3 contains 13 residues. CDR3 DNA sequence: TGCGCCAGCAGCGAGGACAGCACCGGGGAGCTGTTTTTT. Residues: CASSEDSTGELFF.

V and J are TRBV5-1 and TRBJ2-2; a possible D gene is TRBD2 (6 bases). Deletions cut 0 bases from V and 1 base from J, with 7 bases between. Germline V gene lookup returns CDR1 SGHRS and CDR2 YFSETQ. This CDR3 contains 15 residues. In nucleotides, the CDR3 is TGCGCCAGCAGCTTGGGGGAGGTGAACACCGGGGAGCTGTTTTTT. Protein product: CASSLGEVNTGELFF.

The rearrangement links TRBV7-9 to TRBJ1-3; D might be TRBD1 (6 bases). This CDR3 is 14 amino acids long. Looked up from germline, CDR1 is SEHNR and CDR2 is FQNEAQ (reference sequence). V gave up 11 bases and J gave up 0 bases, with 14 bases separating them. CDR3 loop: CAARRGVSGNTIYF. CDR3 nucleotide sequence: TGTGCCGCCCGCAGGGGCGTCTCTGGAAACACCATATATTTT.

This chain joins TRBV3-1 (or the pseudogene TRBV3-2) and TRBJ2-1, with 9 bases aligning to TRBD1. The V segment lost 1 base and the J segment 5 bases; nucleotides outside the gene matches: 3. CDR1 and CDR2 (germline): LGHDT, YNNKEL (reference sequence). The CDR3 extends over 15 amino acids. The CDR3 region has the DNA TGTGCCAGCAGCCAAGTGGGACAGGGACACAATGAGCAGTTCTTC. This encodes CASSQVGQGHNEQFF.

The J gene is TRBJ2-3, the V gene TRBV5-5; 9 bases map to TRBD2. The CDR3 length is 16 residues. V lost 1 base and J lost 6; bases outside the gene matches: 9. In germline, CDR1 is SGHKS, CDR2 YYEKEE (reference sequence). In nucleotides, the CDR3 is TGTGCCAGCAGCTTGCTTCCGGCGGGGGGGCCCGATACGCAGTATTTT. The encoded protein is CASSLLPAGGPDTQYF.

This chain connects TRBV7-2 to TRBJ2-3; D not certain. V lost 1 base and J 2 bases, leaving 4 bases between the germline ends. CDR1 is SGHTA and CDR2 is FQGNSA in the germline V gene. The CDR3 totals 13 residues. The CDR3 DNA sequence: TGTGCCAGCAGCTTAGGACTCACAGATACGCAGTATTTT. It encodes CASSLGLTDTQYF.

As concerns this clone: The same CDR3 is also encoded by other DNA sequences in this sample. The chain uses TRBV29-1 and TRBJ1-5; TRBD1 agrees at 10 bases. From germline, CDR1 is SQVTM and CDR2 ANQGSEA. V gave up 6 bases and J gave up 2 bases; unmatched junction bases: 4. This CDR3 comprises 14 residues. The CDR3 sequence: CSVAGQGGNQPQHF. CDR3 nucleotides: TGCAGCGTCGCCGGACAGGGGGGCAATCAGCCCCAGCATTTT.

The gene calls are TRBV9 and TRBJ1-3, with unresolved D. Germline CDR1 is SGDLS and CDR2 is YYNGEE. This CDR3 comprises 15 residues. V shed 2 bases and J shed 2 bases, with 11 bases lying between them. This chain's CDR3 is CASSVLATTGNTIYF. The CDR3, as DNA: TGTGCCAGCAGCGTTCTCGCGACAACTGGAAACACCATATATTTT. The entire variable domain, with the rest obtained from reference TRBV9 and TRBJ1-3, is as follows: DSGVTQTPKHLITATGQRVTLRCSPRSGDLSVYWYQQSLDQGLQFLIQYYNGEERAKGNILERFSAQQFPDLHSELNLSSLELGDSALYFCASSVLATTGNTIYFGEGSWLTVV.

V gene TRBV9 combines with J gene TRBJ2-3; 9 bases match TRBD2. Germline CDR1 and CDR2: SGDLS and YYNGEE. This CDR3 region has 14 residues. Trimming took 4 bases from V and 5 from J; bases not matched to a gene: 5. CDR3: CASSISGRLDTQYF. For the CDR3, the DNA is TGTGCCAGCAGCATCAGCGGGAGGTTAGATACGCAGTATTTT.

The genes are TRBV5-1 and TRBJ1-1; TRBD1 might be the D (5 bases). This CDR3 spans 14 amino acids. V lost 4 bases to trimming and J lost 1 base, with 11 bases between them. The germline V gene has CDR1 SGHRS and CDR2 YFSETQ. The CDR3 DNA reads as TGCGCCAGCAGCACGGGGACTGAGAACACTGAAGCTTTCTTT. This sequence encodes CASSTGTENTEAFF.

J is TRBJ1-5 and V is TRBV19, with D possibly being TRBD1 (6 bases). The CDR3 runs to 15 residues. V was pared by 9 bases and J by 0 bases, with 15 bases between. In germline, CDR1 is LNHDA, CDR2 SQIVND (reference sequence). The CDR3 nucleotides are TGTGCCAGCCAAGGGACACCTTATAGCAATCAGCCCCAGCATTTT. It translates to CASQGTPYSNQPQHF.

A single count supports this clone. A far more abundant clone sits one base away, making this likely a read error. V gene TRBV12-3 or TRBV12-4 combines with J gene TRBJ1-5; the D is unclear. CDR3 length equals 12 residues. DNA for the CDR3: TGTGCCAGCAGCGACAACAATCAGCCCCTGCATTTT. Residues: CASSDNNQPLHF.

V usage is TRBV7-8 and J usage is TRBJ2-2, with D possibly TRBD1 on 6 matching bases. Germline V gives CDR1 SGHVS, CDR2 FQNEAQ. The CDR3 contains 15 residues. V was pared by 3 bases and J by 5 bases, with 13 bases between. The CDR3 sequence: CASSLGRGETGELFF. CDR3 in DNA: TGTGCCAGCAGCTTGGGCAGGGGCGAAACCGGGGAGCTGTTTTTT.

The chain carries TRBV27 and TRBJ1-6; 9 nucleotides line up with TRBD1. Unmatched junction bases numbered 10, after V lost 3 bases and J lost 7 bases. The CDR3 is 17 amino acids. Germline-derived CDR1 and CDR2 are MNHEY and SMNVEV (reference sequence). The CDR3 bases are TGTGCCAGCAGTTTGTTAGTCGGGACAGGGCAAAATTCACCCCTCCACTTT. Its protein is CASSLLVGTGQNSPLHF.

The chain is built from TRBV2 and TRBJ1-5; D not resolved. The CDR3 extends over 15 amino acids. V was pared by 8 bases and J by 0 bases, with 14 bases between. The germline V gene has CDR1 SNHLY and CDR2 FYNNEI. The CDR3 DNA reads TGTGCCAGCGACTTTAGCAGCCGTAGCAATCAGCCCCAGCATTTT. Translation: CASDFSSRSNQPQHF.

CDR3 in DNA: TGTGCCAGCAGCTCGAAGCGGGAGGGCCTCTACAATGAGCAGTTCTTC. It translates to CASSSKREGLYNEQFF. The chain uses TRBV7-6 and TRBJ2-1, with 10 bases matching TRBD2. Trimming took 4 bases from V and 3 from J; bases not matched to a gene: 6. The CDR3 runs to 16 residues. The germline V gene has CDR1 SGHVS and CDR2 FNYEAQ. The whole variable domain, filled in from reference TRBV7-6 and TRBJ2-1, reads GAGVSQSPRYKVTKRGQDVALRCDPISGHVSLYWYRQALGQGPEFLTYFNYEAQQDKSGLPNDRFSAERPEGSISTLTIQRTEQRDSAMYRCASSSKREGLYNEQFFGPGTRLTVL.

The chain employs TRBV19 and TRBJ2-3, with 13 bases aligning to TRBD2. Germline CDR1 LNHDA, CDR2 SQIVND (reference sequence). V was clipped by 4 bases and J by 4 bases; unmatched bases: 5. The CDR3 has 16 residues. The CDR3 DNA reads as TGTGCCAGTAGTACTCGGACTAGCGGGAGCCCAGATACGCAGTATTTT. This codes for CASSTRTSGSPDTQYF.

The gene calls are TRBV5-1 and TRBJ2-5; 16 nucleotides agree with TRBD2. The V gene's germline CDR1 is SGHRS and CDR2 YFSETQ. The CDR3 length is 16 residues. The V and J ends lost 5 bases and 5 bases, in that order; junction bases with no gene match: 6. The CDR3 spells CASSSGLAGGLETQYF. The CDR3 coding sequence is TGCGCCAGCAGTTCGGGACTAGCGGGGGGGCTGGAGACCCAGTACTTC.

The V and J genes are TRBV24-1 and TRBJ1-2; tentatively, D is TRBD1 (5 bases). CDR3 length: 15 residues. The V gene lost 3 bases and the J gene lost 3 bases, with 13 bases spanning the gap. CDR1 KGHDR and CDR2 SFDVKD come from the germline V gene. CDR3 sequence (DNA): TGTGCCACCAGTGATCCCCAGGGTATGGACTATGGCTACACCTTC. This translates into CATSDPQGMDYGYTF.

V is TRBV7-8 and J is TRBJ2-3; no clear D gene. With 3 bases removed from V and 3 bases from J, the gap between germline ends came to 13 bases. The V gene's germline CDR1 is SGHVS and CDR2 FQNEAQ. CDR3 size: 15 residues. CDR3 sequence reads: CASSLTGTTTDTQYF. The CDR3 bases are TGTGCCAGCAGCTTGACTGGAACTACTACAGATACGCAGTATTTT.

The chain employs TRBV6-2 or TRBV6-3 and TRBJ2-3; TRBD2 aligns across 14 bases. The V and J ends lost 6 bases and 0 bases, in that order; junction bases with no gene match: 14. The CDR3 extends over 20 amino acids. Germline values: CDR1 MNHEY, CDR2 SVGEGT. Written as DNA, the CDR3 is TGTGCCAGCAGCCCCAACCTCGGGACTAGCGGGGGCCTAAGCACAGATACGCAGTATTTT. This gives the protein CASSPNLGTSGGLSTDTQYF.

A remark on this clone: The same CDR3 arises from other DNA sequences in this sample as well. The chain recombines TRBV19 with TRBJ2-5; TRBD1 agrees at 10 bases. After removal of 3 bases from V and 3 bases from J, the junction contained 1 base not matched to a gene. CDR1 is LNHDA, CDR2 SQIVND, per germline (reference sequence). The CDR3 covers 14 residues. CDR3 loop: CASSIGTGEETQYF. Written as DNA, the CDR3 is TGTGCCAGTAGTATCGGGACAGGGGAAGAGACCCAGTACTTC. Together with reference TRBV19 and TRBJ2-5, the CDR3 gives the full variable domain: DGGITQSPKYLFRKEGQNVTLSCEQNLNHDAMYWYRQDPGQGLRLIYYSQIVNDFQKGDIAEGYSVSREKKESFPLTVTSAQKNPTAFYLCASSIGTGEETQYFGPGTRLLVL.